The 29 T cell receptor beta chains reported below all come from one sample, sequenced in a study of T cell repertoires in cytomegalovirus infection (dated by TCRdb to the late 2010s). No antigen is known for these receptors. Sequencer: Illumina HiSeq 1500. TCRdb trimmed the raw reads at Q25, called clones with MiXCR and kept productive beta chains. Here each entry gathers all rows of one CDR3 protein and keeps the most common genes and DNA. The sample contains roughly 150,000 distinct CDR3 sequences, about 20% of them found a single time. The top ten clonotypes cover roughly 25% of the sample. The label giving this sample's treatment or condition can be read as: in vitro stimulation with specific CMV peptide epitopes to enrich CMV-specific T cells. This specimen consisted of CD8+ T cells from cultured PBMCs, obtained from culture after CMV antigen stimulation. Every receptor here comes from a human donor in good health (CMV status not recorded). Some clones in this sample may be carry-over from other donors' samples.

The V gene is TRBV7-8, the J gene TRBJ2-1; 9 positions agree with TRBD2. Germline V gives CDR1 SGHVS, CDR2 FQNEAQ. The CDR3 is 19 residues long. Trimming at V came to 2 bases and at J to 2 bases, leaving 13 bases not matched to a gene. This CDR3 reads CASSLLFGGGASAYNEQFF. The CDR3 DNA sequence: TGTGCCAGCAGCTTATTATTCGGCGGGGGGGCCTCCGCCTACAATGAGCAGTTCTTC.

The table lists this clonotype with a few counts. This chain connects TRBV14 to TRBJ1-2, with TRBD1 as a possible D gene (5 bases). This CDR3 region has 16 residues. The V end was cut by 5 bases, the J end by 8 bases, with 24 bases between. Germline-derived CDR1 and CDR2 are SGHDN and FVKESK. The CDR3 DNA reads as TGTGCCAGCAGCACCCGGGACTTACGATTGGTCCGGGGCTACACCTTC. The encoded protein is CASSTRDLRLVRGYTF.

There are a few counts of this clonotype. The J gene is TRBJ2-5, the V gene TRBV6-2 or TRBV6-3; the D call may be TRBD1 or TRBD2 (5 bases each). Trimming took off 2 bases at V and 0 bases at J, with 13 bases between the two ends. The CDR3 sequence is 16 residues long. Germline V gene lookup returns CDR1 MNHEY and CDR2 SVGEGT. CDR3 nucleotide sequence: TGTGCCAGCAGTTACCCCCGGGACCCCGACCAAGAGACCCAGTACTTC. Translating gives CASSYPRDPDQETQYF.

Many counts were recorded for this clonotype. V is TRBV7-2 and J is TRBJ1-5; D remains ambiguous. Trimming removed 3 bases from V and 2 bases from J, with 14 bases in between. This CDR3 has 16 amino acids. Germline V gene sequence: CDR1 SGHTA, CDR2 FQGNSA. The CDR3: CASSFVYAEGNQPQHF. The CDR3 bases are TGTGCCAGCAGCTTCGTGTATGCAGAGGGCAATCAGCCCCAGCATTTT.

The rearrangement uses TRBV4-1 and TRBJ2-7, with D uncertain. This CDR3 has 13 amino acids. Per the germline V gene, CDR1 is MGHRA and CDR2 is YSYEKL. The ends were cut back, 1 base at V and 2 bases at J, with 6 bases in the middle. CDR3 amino acids: CASSQAYAYEQYF. CDR3 in DNA: TGCGCCAGCAGCCAAGCCTACGCCTACGAGCAGTACTTC.

This clonotype was detected only a few times. This rearrangement joins TRBV6-2 or TRBV6-3 to TRBJ2-7; 10 positions agree with TRBD2. V shed 6 bases, J shed 2 bases, and the junction held 16 bases outside the gene matches. The CDR3 loop spans 18 amino acids. The germline V gene encodes CDR1 MNHEY and CDR2 SVGEGT. The CDR3 reads CASRDRSASGGHTYEQYF. Here the CDR3 DNA reads TGTGCCAGCAGAGATCGCTCCGCTAGCGGGGGCCACACCTACGAGCAGTACTTC.

The CDR3 nucleotides are TGTGCCAGCAGCATATCCAACGAGCAGTACTTC. It encodes CASSISNEQYF. V gene TRBV7-9 combines with J gene TRBJ2-7; no clear D gene. This CDR3 contains 11 residues. Germline assignment: CDR1 SEHNR and CDR2 FQNEAQ (reference sequence). The germline V and J ends were trimmed by 5 bases and 5 bases, with 7 bases remaining between them.

This clonotype has a handful of counts. The CDR3 region has the DNA TGTGCCAGCAGTTTCGACAGCGTCGGAACTGAAGCTTTCTTT. Protein sequence: CASSFDSVGTEAFF. This chain uses TRBV6-2 or TRBV6-3 with TRBJ1-1, with D possibly being TRBD1 (5 bases). Trimming removed 4 bases at V and 5 bases at J, with 14 bases between. Looked up from germline, CDR1 is MNHEY and CDR2 is SVGEGT. This CDR3 spans 14 amino acids.

The CDR3 here is CASSRLAGLHEQYF. The DNA for the CDR3 is TGTGCCAGCAGTAGACTAGCGGGGTTACACGAGCAGTACTTC. This chain uses TRBV12-3 or TRBV12-4 with TRBJ2-7, with TRBD2 identical over 11 bases. The CDR3 spans 14 residues. J was trimmed by 5 bases and V by 5 bases; bases with no gene match: 5.

This chain joins TRBV7-2 and TRBJ2-7; 13 positions match TRBD2. Germline CDR1 is SGHTA and CDR2 is FQGNSA. J was trimmed by 4 bases and V by 6 bases; bases with no gene match: 6. There are 15 residues in the CDR3. CDR3 in amino acids: CASSSTSGGWYEQYF. CDR3 in DNA: TGTGCCAGCAGTTCGACTAGCGGGGGGTGGTACGAGCAGTACTTC.

This clonotype was detected only a few times. The chain has TRBV27 and TRBJ2-3; D is unclear. Germline V gene lookup returns CDR1 MNHEY and CDR2 SMNVEV (reference sequence). This CDR3 has 15 amino acids. Trimming took 2 bases from V and 1 from J, leaving 10 bases between them. The CDR3 loop reads CASSLANGRTDTQYF. The CDR3 nucleotides are TGTGCCAGCAGTTTAGCAAACGGTCGCACAGATACGCAGTATTTT.

The chain combines TRBV19 with TRBJ1-1; D remains unclear. The CDR3 sequence is 14 residues long. Germline values: CDR1 LNHDA, CDR2 SQIVND (reference sequence). Trimming stripped 5 bases from V and 4 bases from J, with 14 bases between. CDR3 region: CASSLPPRSTEAFF. CDR3 DNA sequence: TGTGCCAGTAGTCTCCCCCCGCGGAGCACTGAAGCTTTCTTT.

This clonotype was counted a few times. This sequence joins TRBV6-6 and TRBJ2-1; TRBD2 matches at 11 bases. The junction had 8 bases not matched to a gene; V was cut back by 2 bases and J by 5 bases. The CDR3 length is 17 residues. The germline gives CDR1 MNHNY, CDR2 SVGAGI (reference sequence). The CDR3 sequence: CASSYDPSGGLNNEQFF. CDR3 nucleotides: TGTGCCAGCAGTTACGACCCTAGCGGGGGGCTGAACAATGAGCAGTTCTTC.

This clonotype was detected ten times or more. The chain is built from TRBV11-2 and TRBJ1-2; D is perhaps TRBD1 (6 bases). Trimming removed 1 base from V and 1 base from J, with 10 bases in between. Germline CDR1 and CDR2: SGHAT and FQNNGV. This CDR3 spans 15 amino acids. The CDR3 DNA reads TGTGCCAGCAGCTTAGGTGGGGGCTTTAACTATGGCTACACCTTC. Protein: CASSLGGGFNYGYTF.

This sequence joins TRBV10-3 and TRBJ1-1, with TRBD1 matching over 8 bases. This CDR3 spans 16 amino acids. Germline V gene sequence: CDR1 ENHRY, CDR2 SYGVKD. J lost 4 bases, V lost 0 bases, and 7 bases had no gene match. DNA for the CDR3: TGTGCCATCAGTGAGTCGGTGACAGGGGTGTTCACTGAAGCTTTCTTT. The encoded protein is CAISESVTGVFTEAFF.

Ten or more counts support this clonotype. This rearrangement joins TRBV12-3 or TRBV12-4 to TRBJ2-2; D remains ambiguous. The CDR3 sequence is 12 residues long. The ends were cut back, 3 bases at V and 8 bases at J, with 7 bases in the middle. The CDR3: CASSFSAGELFF. CDR3 nucleotides: TGTGCCAGCAGTTTTTCCGCAGGGGAGCTGTTTTTT.

This clonotype appeared a few times. V usage is TRBV12-3 or TRBV12-4 and J usage is TRBJ2-1; no reliable D call. Trimming left V 3 bases short and J 3 bases short, with 6 bases between. The CDR3 loop spans 13 amino acids. CDR3 DNA sequence: TGTGCCAGCAGTTTGGGATTCTACAATGAGCAGTTCTTC. Translating gives CASSLGFYNEQFF.

To note about this clonotype: At one end, the junction sequence differs from germline, possibly due to a read error. The genes are TRBV4-1 and TRBJ1-1; D uncertain. This CDR3 has 13 amino acids. Germline CDR1 and CDR2: MGHRA and YSYEKL. CDR3 nucleotides: TGTGCCAGCAGCCACACCATGAACACTGAAGCTTTCTTT. This sequence encodes CASSHTMNTEAFF.

Many counts were recorded for this clonotype. The CDR3: CATSPAGAVRVDEGSGANVLTF. The CDR3 nucleotides are TGTGCCACCAGTCCTGCCGGGGCTGTCAGGGTGGATGAAGGCTCTGGGGCCAACGTCCTGACTTTC. This chain connects TRBV15 to TRBJ2-6; D is possibly TRBD1 or TRBD2 (5 bases each). This CDR3 has 22 amino acids. Germline CDR1 and CDR2: LNHNV and YYDKDF (reference sequence). Between the trimmed V and J ends, which lost 6 bases and 0 bases, there was a span of 30 bases. Based on the CDR3 plus reference TRBV15 and TRBJ2-6, the full variable domain is DAMVIQNPRYQVTQFGKPVTLSCSQTLNHNVMYWYQQKSSQAPKLLFHYYDKDFNNEADTPDNFQSRRPNTSFCFLDIRSPGLGDTAMYLCATSPAGAVRVDEGSGANVLTFGAGSRLTVL.

The V and J genes are TRBV7-6 and TRBJ1-1, with D possibly TRBD1 on 6 matching bases. Trimming shortened V by 1 base and J by 0 bases, and 21 bases separated the two germline ends. The CDR3 totals 19 residues. The germline V gene has CDR1 SGHVS and CDR2 FNYEAQ. The CDR3 DNA follows: TGTGCCAGCAGCTTAGGGACAGCTATAAGGTCTCCTATGAACACTGAAGCTTTCTTT. This translates into CASSLGTAIRSPMNTEAFF.

J is TRBJ2-7 and V is TRBV10-2, with a weak D call TRBD2 (5 bases). This CDR3 has 14 amino acids. Trimming cost V 3 bases and J 3 bases, with 12 bases left between them. In germline, CDR1 is WSHSY, CDR2 SAAADI. CDR3 bases: TGCGCCAGCAGTGAAAGCGGCACGGGCTACGAGCAGTACTTC. It translates to CASSESGTGYEQYF.

The CDR3 here is CASSQDPNQPQHF. The CDR3 bases are TGCGCCAGCAGCCAAGATCCCAATCAGCCCCAGCATTTT. J is TRBJ1-5 and V is TRBV4-1; the D is unclear. V was pared by 0 bases and J by 3 bases, with 3 bases between. CDR1 and CDR2 from the germline V gene are MGHRA and YSYEKL. The CDR3 is made up of 13 amino acids.

J is TRBJ2-3 and V is TRBV7-2; TRBD2 matches at 11 bases. Germline trimming cut 5 bases from V and 5 bases from J; bases unmatched to any gene: 9. CDR3 length: 16 residues. Germline loops: CDR1 SGHTA, CDR2 FQGNSA. The CDR3 bases are TGTGCCAGCAGCCCCGAGGTAGCGGGGGGGCGAGATACGCAGTATTTT. This codes for CASSPEVAGGRDTQYF.

Only a few counts were recorded for this clonotype. V usage is TRBV13 and J usage is TRBJ2-5, with 7 bases that match TRBD1. Trimming removed 5 bases from V and 2 bases from J; junction bases left unmatched: 5. CDR1 and CDR2 from the germline V gene are PRHDT and FYEKMQ (reference sequence). The CDR3 is made up of 14 amino acids. As DNA, the CDR3 is TGTGCCAGCAGCCCAGGGACAGAGCAAGAGACCCAGTACTTC. Amino acids: CASSPGTEQETQYF.

Only a few counts were recorded for this clonotype. This chain connects TRBV7-2 to TRBJ2-7; tentative D call: TRBD1 (6 bases). The CDR3 totals 15 residues. Trimming pared 4 bases from V and 5 bases from J, leaving 18 bases between. Germline V lookup: CDR1 SGHTA, CDR2 FQGNSA. The CDR3 DNA follows: TGTGCCAGCAGCTATCGGGGCAGGGGAAGGGACGAGCAGTACTTC. It encodes CASSYRGRGRDEQYF.

V and J are TRBV7-6 and TRBJ2-7, with 7 bases aligning to TRBD1. With V trimmed by 5 bases and J by 4 bases, 2 bases remained unmatched. The CDR3 has 12 residues. Germline-derived CDR1 and CDR2 are SGHVS and FNYEAQ. CDR3 protein: CASSEDRYEQYF. The CDR3 nucleotides are TGTGCCAGCAGCGAGGACAGGTACGAGCAGTACTTC. Based on the CDR3 plus reference TRBV7-6 and TRBJ2-7, the full variable domain is GAGVSQSPRYKVTKRGQDVALRCDPISGHVSLYWYRQALGQGPEFLTYFNYEAQQDKSGLPNDRFSAERPEGSISTLTIQRTEQRDSAMYRCASSEDRYEQYFGPGTRLTVT.

This clonotype was counted a few times. The chain uses TRBV7-2 and TRBJ2-7, with TRBD2 matching over 10 bases. This CDR3 has 15 residues. The V and J ends lost 5 bases and 2 bases, in that order; junction bases with no gene match: 6. Germline CDR1 SGHTA, CDR2 FQGNSA. CDR3 sequence reads: CASSPLGLAAYEQYF. CDR3 coding DNA: TGTGCCAGCAGCCCTCTTGGACTAGCGGCCTACGAGCAGTACTTC. Looking up the rest from reference TRBV7-2 and TRBJ2-7 gives the full variable domain: GAGVSQSPSNKVTEKGKDVELRCDPISGHTALYWYRQSLGQGLEFLIYFQGNSAPDKSGLPSDRFSAERTGGSVSTLTIQRTQQEDSAVYLCASSPLGLAAYEQYFGPGTRLTVT.

This clonotype was observed a handful of times. This chain joins TRBV6-4 and TRBJ2-1; 9 positions match TRBD1. This CDR3 comprises 16 residues. J gave up 2 bases and V 2 bases, and 4 bases lay outside the gene matches. The germline V gene has CDR1 MRHNA and CDR2 SNTAGT. CDR3 nucleotide sequence: TGTGCCAGCAGTGACCGCCGGGACAGGGCCTACAATGAGCAGTTCTTC. Protein: CASSDRRDRAYNEQFF.

This clonotype is labeled as large. The rearrangement uses TRBV7-2 and TRBJ2-2, with unresolved D. Germline assignment: CDR1 SGHTA and CDR2 FQGNSA. The V end lost 4 bases, the J end lost 5 bases, and 23 bases lay between the germline ends. CDR3 length: 18 amino acids. The CDR3, as DNA: TGTGCCAGCAGCTCCCGTCCCCCTAACGTGGATAGTACCGGGGAGCTGTTTTTT. Translated: CASSSRPPNVDSTGELFF.